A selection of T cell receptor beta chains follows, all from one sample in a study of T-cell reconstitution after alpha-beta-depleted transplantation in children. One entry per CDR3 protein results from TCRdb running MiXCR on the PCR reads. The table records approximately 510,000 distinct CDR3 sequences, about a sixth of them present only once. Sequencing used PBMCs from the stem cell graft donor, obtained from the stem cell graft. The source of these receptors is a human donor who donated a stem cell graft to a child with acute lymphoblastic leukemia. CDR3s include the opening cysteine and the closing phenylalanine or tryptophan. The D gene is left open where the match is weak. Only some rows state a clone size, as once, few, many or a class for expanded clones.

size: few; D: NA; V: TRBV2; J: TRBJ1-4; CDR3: CASSEAPMGTIKKLFF; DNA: TGTGCCAGCAGTGAAGCGCCAATGGGGACGATAAAAAAACTGTTTTTT
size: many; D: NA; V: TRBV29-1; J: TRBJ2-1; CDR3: CSVERELFF; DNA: TGCAGCGTTGAACGGGAGCTGTTCTTC
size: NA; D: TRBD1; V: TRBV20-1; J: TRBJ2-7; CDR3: CSARDYVKGAIYEQYF; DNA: TGCAGTGCTAGAGATTATGTTAAGGGGGCGATCTACGAGCAGTACTTC
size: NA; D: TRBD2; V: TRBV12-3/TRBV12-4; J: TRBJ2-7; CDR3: CASGLAGVLSSYEQYF; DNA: TGTGCCAGCGGGCTAGCGGGCGTTCTAAGCTCCTACGAGCAGTACTTC
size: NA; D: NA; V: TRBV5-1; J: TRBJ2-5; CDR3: CASSLFLPTQETQYF; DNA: TGCGCCAGCAGCTTGTTTCTCCCGACCCAAGAGACCCAGTACTTC
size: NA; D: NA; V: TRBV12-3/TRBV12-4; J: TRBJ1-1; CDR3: CASSFDRTYTEAFF; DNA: TGTGCCAGCAGTTTTGACAGGACTTACACTGAAGCTTTCTTT
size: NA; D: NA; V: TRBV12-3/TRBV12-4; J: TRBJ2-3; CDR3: CASSLINTQYF; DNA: TGTGCCAGCAGCCTTATCAATACGCAGTATTTT
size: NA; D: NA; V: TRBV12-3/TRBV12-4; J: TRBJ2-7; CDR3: CASSLVAGFHEQYF; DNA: TGTGCCAGCAGTTTGGTCGCGGGGTTCCACGAGCAGTACTTC
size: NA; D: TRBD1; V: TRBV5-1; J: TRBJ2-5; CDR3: CASSPGQRETQYF; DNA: TGCGCCAGCAGCCCGGGACAGCGAGAGACCCAGTACTTC
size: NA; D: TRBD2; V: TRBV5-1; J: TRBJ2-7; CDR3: CASSSSGAHYEQYF; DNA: TGCGCCAGCAGCTCTAGCGGCGCCCACTACGAGCAGTACTTC
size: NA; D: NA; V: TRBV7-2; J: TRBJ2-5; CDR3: CASGRGYQETQYF; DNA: TGTGCCAGCGGGAGAGGGTACCAAGAGACCCAGTACTTC
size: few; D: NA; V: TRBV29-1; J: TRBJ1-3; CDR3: CSVKLYSGNTIYF; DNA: TGCAGCGTGAAGTTATACTCTGGAAACACCATATATTTT
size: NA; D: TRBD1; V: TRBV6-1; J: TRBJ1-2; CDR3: CASALQGASGYTF; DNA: TGTGCCAGCGCGCTTCAGGGGGCCAGTGGCTACACCTTC
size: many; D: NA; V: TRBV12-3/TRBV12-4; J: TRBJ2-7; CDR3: CASSLSLAIYEQYF; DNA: TGTGCCAGCAGTTTATCCCTAGCGATCTACGAGCAGTACTTC
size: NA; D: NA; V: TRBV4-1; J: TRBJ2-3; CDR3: CASSQGVGVSADTQYF; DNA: TGCGCCAGCAGCCAAGGTGTGGGGGTTAGCGCAGATACGCAGTATTTT
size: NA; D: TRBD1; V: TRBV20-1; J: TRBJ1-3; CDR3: CSARRTGRGNTIYF; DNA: TGCAGTGCTAGAAGGACAGGCCGAGGAAACACCATATATTTT
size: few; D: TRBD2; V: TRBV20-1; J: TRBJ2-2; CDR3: CSAKARMDYASGILGGELFF; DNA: TGCAGTGCAAAGGCCCGTATGGACTATGCTAGCGGGATCTTGGGCGGGGAGCTGTTTTTT
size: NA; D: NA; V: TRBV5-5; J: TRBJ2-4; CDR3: CASSLWTAVAKNIQYF; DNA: TGTGCCAGCAGCTTGTGGACAGCAGTAGCCAAAAACATTCAGTACTTC
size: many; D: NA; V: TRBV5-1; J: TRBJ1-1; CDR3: CASSLGGPNTEAFF; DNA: TGTGCCAGCAGTTTAGGGGGACCGAACACTGAAGCTTTCTTT